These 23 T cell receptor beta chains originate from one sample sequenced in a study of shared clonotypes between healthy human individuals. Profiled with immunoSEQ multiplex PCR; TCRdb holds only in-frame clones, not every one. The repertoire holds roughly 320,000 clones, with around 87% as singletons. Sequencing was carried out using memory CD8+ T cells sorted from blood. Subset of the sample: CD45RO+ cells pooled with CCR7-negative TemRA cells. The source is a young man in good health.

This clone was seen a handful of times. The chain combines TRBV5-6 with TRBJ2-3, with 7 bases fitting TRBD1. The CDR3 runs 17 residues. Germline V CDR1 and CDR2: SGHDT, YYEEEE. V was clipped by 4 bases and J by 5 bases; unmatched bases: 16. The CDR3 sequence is CASSTRQGNPPLDTQYF. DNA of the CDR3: TGTGCCAGCAGCACCCGACAGGGAAATCCTCCACTAGATACGCAGTATTTT.

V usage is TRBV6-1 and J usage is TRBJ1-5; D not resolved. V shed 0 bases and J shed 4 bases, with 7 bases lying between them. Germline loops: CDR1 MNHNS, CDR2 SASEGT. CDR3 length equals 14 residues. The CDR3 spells CASSEARTNQPQHF. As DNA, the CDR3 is TGTGCCAGCAGTGAAGCGCGTACTAATCAGCCCCAGCATTTT.

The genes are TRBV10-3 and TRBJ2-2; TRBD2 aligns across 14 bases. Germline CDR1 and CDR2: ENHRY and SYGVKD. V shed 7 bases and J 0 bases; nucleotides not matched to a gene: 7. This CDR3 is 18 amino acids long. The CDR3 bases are TGTGCCATCACTCCGGGACTAGCGGGAGAACCGAACACCGGGGAGCTGTTTTTT. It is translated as CAITPGLAGEPNTGELFF.

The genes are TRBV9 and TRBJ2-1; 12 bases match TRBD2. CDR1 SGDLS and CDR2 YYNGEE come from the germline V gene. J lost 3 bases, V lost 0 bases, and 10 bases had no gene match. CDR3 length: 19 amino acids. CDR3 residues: CASSVATGTSGRNYNEQFF. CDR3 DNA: TGTGCCAGCAGCGTAGCTACCGGGACTAGCGGGCGAAACTACAATGAGCAGTTCTTC.

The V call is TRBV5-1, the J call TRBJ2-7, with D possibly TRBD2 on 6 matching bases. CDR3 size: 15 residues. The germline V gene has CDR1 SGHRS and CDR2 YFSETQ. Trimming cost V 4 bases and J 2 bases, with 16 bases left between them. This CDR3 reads CASSGGYDGPYEQYF. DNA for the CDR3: TGCGCCAGCAGCGGGGGGTACGACGGCCCCTACGAGCAGTACTTC.

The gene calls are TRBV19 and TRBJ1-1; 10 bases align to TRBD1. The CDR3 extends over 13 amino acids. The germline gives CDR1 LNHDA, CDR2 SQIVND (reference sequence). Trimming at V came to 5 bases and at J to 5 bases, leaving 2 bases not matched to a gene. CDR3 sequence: CASSVGQGTEAFF. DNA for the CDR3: TGTGCCAGTAGTGTGGGACAGGGGACTGAAGCTTTCTTT.

This chain's CDR3 is CASSLGQGWGTDTQYF. In DNA, the CDR3 is TGTGCCAGCAGCTTAGGACAGGGTTGGGGCACAGATACGCAGTATTTT. The chain has TRBV13 and TRBJ2-3, with D perhaps matching TRBD1 (6 bases). Germline V gives CDR1 PRHDT, CDR2 FYEKMQ (reference sequence). The CDR3 contains 16 residues. V lost 0 bases and J 1 base, leaving 11 bases between the germline ends.

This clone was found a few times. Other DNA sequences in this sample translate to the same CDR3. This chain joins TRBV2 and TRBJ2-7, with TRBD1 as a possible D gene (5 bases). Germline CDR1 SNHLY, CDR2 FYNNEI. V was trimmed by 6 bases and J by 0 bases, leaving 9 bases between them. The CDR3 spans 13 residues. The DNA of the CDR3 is TGTGCCAGCAGATCAGGGTCCTCCTACGAGCAGTACTTC. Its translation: CASRSGSSYEQYF.

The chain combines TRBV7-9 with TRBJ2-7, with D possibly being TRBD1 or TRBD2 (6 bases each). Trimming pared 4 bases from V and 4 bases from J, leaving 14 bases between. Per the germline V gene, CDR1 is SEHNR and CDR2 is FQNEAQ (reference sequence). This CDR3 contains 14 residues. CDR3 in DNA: TGTGCCAGCAGCTCGGGGGCCGAAGGATACGAGCAGTACTTC. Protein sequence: CASSSGAEGYEQYF.

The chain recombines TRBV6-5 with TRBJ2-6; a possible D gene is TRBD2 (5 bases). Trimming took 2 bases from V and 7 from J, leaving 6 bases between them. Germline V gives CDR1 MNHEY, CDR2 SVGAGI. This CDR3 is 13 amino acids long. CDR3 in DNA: TGTGCCAGCAGTTACACGGGAGCCAACGTCCTGACTTTC. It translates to CASSYTGANVLTF.

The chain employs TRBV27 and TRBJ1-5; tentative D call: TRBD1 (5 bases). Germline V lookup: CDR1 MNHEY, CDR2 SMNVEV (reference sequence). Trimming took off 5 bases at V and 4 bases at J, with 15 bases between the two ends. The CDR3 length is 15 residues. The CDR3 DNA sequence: TGTGCCAGCAGTCCACGAGGGGCCTTTAATCAGCCCCAGCATTTT. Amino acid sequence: CASSPRGAFNQPQHF.

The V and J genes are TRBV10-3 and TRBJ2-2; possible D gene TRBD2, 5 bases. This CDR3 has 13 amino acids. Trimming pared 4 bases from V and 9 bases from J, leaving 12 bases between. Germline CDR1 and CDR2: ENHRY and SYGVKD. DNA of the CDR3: TGTGCCATCAGTGTATTCGAGGGTCGGGAGCTGTTTTTT. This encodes CAISVFEGRELFF.

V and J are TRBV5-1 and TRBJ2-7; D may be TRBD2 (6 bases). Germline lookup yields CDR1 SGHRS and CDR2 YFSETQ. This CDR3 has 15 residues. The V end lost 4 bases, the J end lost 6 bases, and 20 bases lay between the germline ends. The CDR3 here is CASSLLGGKVLEQYF. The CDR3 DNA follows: TGCGCCAGCAGCCTCCTCGGGGGAAAGGTGCTCGAGCAGTACTTC. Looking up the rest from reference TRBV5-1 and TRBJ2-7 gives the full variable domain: KAGVTQTPRYLIKTRGQQVTLSCSPISGHRSVSWYQQTPGQGLQFLFEYFSETQRNKGNFPGRFSGRQFSNSRSEMNVSTLELGDSALYLCASSLLGGKVLEQYFGPGTRLTVT.

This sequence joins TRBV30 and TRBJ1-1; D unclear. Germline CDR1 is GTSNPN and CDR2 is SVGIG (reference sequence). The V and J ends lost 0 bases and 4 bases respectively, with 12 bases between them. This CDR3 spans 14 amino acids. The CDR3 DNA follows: TGTGCCTGGAGTGTAGGTGCGGGCGCCACTGAAGCTTTCTTT. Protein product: CAWSVGAGATEAFF.

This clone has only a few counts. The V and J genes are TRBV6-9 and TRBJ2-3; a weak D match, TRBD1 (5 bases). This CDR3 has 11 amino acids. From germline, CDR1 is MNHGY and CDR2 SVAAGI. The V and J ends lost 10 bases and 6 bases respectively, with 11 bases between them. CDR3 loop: CATQGVDTQYF. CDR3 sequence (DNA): TGTGCCACCCAGGGCGTGGATACGCAGTATTTT.

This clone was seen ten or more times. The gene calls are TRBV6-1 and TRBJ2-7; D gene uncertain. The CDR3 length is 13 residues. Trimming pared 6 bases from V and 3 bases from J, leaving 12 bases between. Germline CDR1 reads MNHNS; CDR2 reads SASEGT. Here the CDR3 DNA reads TGTGCCAGCAGCAATCAGGATGGCTACGAGCAGTACTTC. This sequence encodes CASSNQDGYEQYF.

DNA of the CDR3: TGTGCCAGCAGCTTGGAACATGGCTACACCTTC. Translated, it gives CASSLEHGYTF. V and J are TRBV11-2 and TRBJ1-2; D unclear. The length of the CDR3 is 11 residues. The germline V gene encodes CDR1 SGHAT and CDR2 FQNNGV. The germline V and J ends were trimmed by 3 bases and 6 bases, with 5 bases remaining between them.

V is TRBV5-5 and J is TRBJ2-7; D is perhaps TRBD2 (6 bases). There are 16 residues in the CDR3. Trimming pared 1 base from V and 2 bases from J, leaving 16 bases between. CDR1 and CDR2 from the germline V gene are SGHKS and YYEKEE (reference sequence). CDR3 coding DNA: TGTGCCAGCAGCTTGCGATCGTCTAGCGCTACCTACGAGCAGTACTTC. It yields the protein CASSLRSSSATYEQYF.

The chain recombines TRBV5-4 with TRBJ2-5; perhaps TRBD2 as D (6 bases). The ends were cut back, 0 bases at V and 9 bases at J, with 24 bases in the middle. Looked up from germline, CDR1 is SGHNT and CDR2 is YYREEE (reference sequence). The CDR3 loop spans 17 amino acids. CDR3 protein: CASSLDGSSDIRGAQYF. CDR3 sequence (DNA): TGTGCCAGCAGCTTGGACGGGTCTAGCGACATTCGAGGGGCCCAGTACTTC.

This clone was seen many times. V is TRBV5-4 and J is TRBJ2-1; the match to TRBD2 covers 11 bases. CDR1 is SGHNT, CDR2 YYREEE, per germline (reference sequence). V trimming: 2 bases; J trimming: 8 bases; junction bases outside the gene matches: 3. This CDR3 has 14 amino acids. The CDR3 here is CASSFSGGAYEQFF. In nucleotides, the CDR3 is TGTGCCAGCAGCTTTAGCGGGGGGGCCTATGAGCAGTTCTTC.

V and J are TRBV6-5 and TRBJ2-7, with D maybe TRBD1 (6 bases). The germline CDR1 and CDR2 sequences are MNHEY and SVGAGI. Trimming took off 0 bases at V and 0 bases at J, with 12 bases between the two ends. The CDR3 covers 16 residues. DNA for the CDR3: TGTGCCAGCAGTTACTCAGGACTGGACAGCTCCTACGAGCAGTACTTC. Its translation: CASSYSGLDSSYEQYF.

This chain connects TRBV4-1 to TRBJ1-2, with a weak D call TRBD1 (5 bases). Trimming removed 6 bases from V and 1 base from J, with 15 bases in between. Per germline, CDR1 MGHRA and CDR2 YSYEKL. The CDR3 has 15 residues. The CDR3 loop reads CASSRSDSDNYGYTF. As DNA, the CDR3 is TGCGCCAGCAGTCGATCCGACAGCGATAACTATGGCTACACCTTC.

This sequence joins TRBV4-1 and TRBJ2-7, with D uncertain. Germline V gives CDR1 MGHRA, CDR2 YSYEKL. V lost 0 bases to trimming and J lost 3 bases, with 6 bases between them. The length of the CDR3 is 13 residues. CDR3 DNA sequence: TGCGCCAGCAGCCAAGATAGCCGCTACGAGCAGTACTTC. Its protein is CASSQDSRYEQYF.